Described below is a single TCR beta chain sequence and its context. These data are taken from a study of blood T cell repertoires in COVID-19. Looking at the study overall: COVID-19 samples, acute and convalescent, were from the United States, Italy and Spain. The analysed material was cDNA or gDNA that came from T cells, B-cell-depleted T cells, or PBMCs.

The V end was cut by 1 base, the J end by 18 bases, with 13 bases between. Germline V CDR1 and CDR2: MDHEN, SYDVKM. This CDR3 is 12 amino acids long. The repertoire was sequenced with immunoSEQ multiplex PCR; TCRdb's copy has only in-frame clones and lacks some. This sample has around 150,000 clones, with 85% to 95% found just once. The rearrangement joins TRBV28 to TRBJ1-6; D perhaps matches TRBD1 (5 bases). This sequence originates from a woman aged 50 to 60 with acute or convalescent COVID-19. Specimen: peripheral blood. The CDR3 nucleotides read TGTGCCAGCAGTTTATCGGGGGGACGGCACCACTTT. It is translated as CASSLSGGRHHF.